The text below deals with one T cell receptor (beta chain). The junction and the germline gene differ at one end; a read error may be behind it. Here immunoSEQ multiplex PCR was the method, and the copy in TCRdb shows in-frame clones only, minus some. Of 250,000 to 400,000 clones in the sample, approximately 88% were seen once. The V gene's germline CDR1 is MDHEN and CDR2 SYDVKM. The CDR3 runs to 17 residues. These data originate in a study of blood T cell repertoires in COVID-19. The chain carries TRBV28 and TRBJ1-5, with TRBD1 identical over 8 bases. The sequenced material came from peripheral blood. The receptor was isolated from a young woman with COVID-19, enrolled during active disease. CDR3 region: CASRPPFGAGGNQPQHF. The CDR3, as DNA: TGTGCCAGCCGACCCCCCTTCGGGGCAGGGGGCAACCAGCCCCAGCATTTT.